This is a list of T cell receptor beta chains from one sample in a study of blood T cell repertoires in COVID-19. The repertoire was sequenced with immunoSEQ multiplex PCR; TCRdb's copy has only in-frame clones and lacks some. The sample records 120,000 to 150,000 clones, about four fifths being singletons. The sequenced material came from peripheral blood. The receptors stem from a human donor in a cohort sampled during active COVID-19. CDR3s include the opening cysteine and the closing phenylalanine or tryptophan. The D gene is left open where the match is weak. Rows give clone size only sometimes, using once, few, many, or a class for an expanded clone.

v_gene	j_gene	abundance	d_gene	CDR3nt	CDR3aa
TRBV19	TRBJ2-7	.	TRBD2	TGTGCCAGTAGTATGACTAGCGGGAGGCCCCCTAACGAGCAGTACTTC	CASSMTSGRPPNEQYF
TRBV7-8	TRBJ2-2	.	TRBD2	TGTGCCAGCAGCTTAGGAGCGGGAGGGCCGTCCGGGGAGCTGTTTTTT	CASSLGAGGPSGELFF
TRBV6-6	TRBJ2-7	.	TRBD2	TGTGCCAGCAGTTACTCGCAGCGGGAGGGTGCCTACGAGCAGTACTTC	CASSYSQREGAYEQYF
TRBV9	TRBJ2-5	.	TRBD2	TGTGCCAGCAGCGGATTAGCGGGATACGGAGAGACCCAGTACTTC	CASSGLAGYGETQYF
TRBV6-5	TRBJ2-6	.	.	TGTGCCAGCAGTTACTCGAGGTTCTCTGGGGCCAACGTCCTGACTTTC	CASSYSRFSGANVLTF
TRBV9	TRBJ1-3	.	.	TGTGCCAGCAGCGTAGATCCCGGGGAATCTGGAAACACCATATATTTT	CASSVDPGESGNTIYF
TRBV18	TRBJ1-6	few	.	TGTGCCAGCTCAGGCAGAAACTATAATTCACCCCTCCACTTT	CASSGRNYNSPLHF
TRBV7-9	TRBJ2-1	.	TRBD2	TGTGCCAGCAGCCAAAGGACTAGCGGGGCATACAATGAGCAGTTCTTC	CASSQRTSGAYNEQFF
TRBV9	TRBJ2-2	.	TRBD2	TGTGCCAGCAGCGCGAGCGGGGGGAACACCGGGGAGCTGTTTTTT	CASSASGGNTGELFF
TRBV30	TRBJ2-1	.	TRBD2	TGTGCCTGGAGTGGACTAGCTATCGATGAGCAGTTCTTC	CAWSGLAIDEQFF
TRBV5-4	TRBJ2-7	.	.	TGTGCCAGCAGCTTCGGAGGCGAGCAGTACTTC	CASSFGGEQYF
TRBV11-2	TRBJ1-3	.	TRBD1	TGTGCCAGCAGCCCCCAGGGGGGAACTGGAAACACCATATATTTT	CASSPQGGTGNTIYF
TRBV6-5	TRBJ2-1	.	TRBD1	TGTGCCAGCAGTTGGACAGGGAAAATGAGGAATGAGCAGTTCTTC	CASSWTGKMRNEQFF
TRBV7-2	TRBJ2-7	.	.	TGTGCCAGCAGCTTACTTGGGCAGAACTACGAGCAGTACTTC	CASSLLGQNYEQYF
TRBV7-8	TRBJ1-2	.	.	TGTGCCAGCAGCTTAGTTGGCAGGGGTGACTATGGCTACACCTTC	CASSLVGRGDYGYTF
TRBV5-1	TRBJ2-7	.	TRBD1	TGCGCCAGCAGCTTCTCGACAGGGACCTACGAGCAGTACTTC	CASSFSTGTYEQYF
TRBV19	TRBJ2-5	.	.	TGTGCCAGTAGTACAGGGATCCAAGAGACCCAGTACTTC	CASSTGIQETQYF
TRBV7-9	TRBJ2-7	.	TRBD2	TGTGCCAGCAGCCCTTTACTAGCGGGAGTCGAAGAGCAGTACTTC	CASSPLLAGVEEQYF
TRBV6-5	TRBJ2-7	.	TRBD1	TGTGCCAGCACCCCCCCGCGACAGGGTTCCTACGAGCAGTACTTC	CASTPPRQGSYEQYF
TRBV7-8	TRBJ1-5	.	.	TGTGCCAGCAGCGTCGAACAGTGGCCCCAGCATTTT	CASSVEQWPQHF
TRBV11-3	TRBJ2-1	.	TRBD1	TGTGCCAGCAGCTTGGACAGGGTGGGTGAGCAGTTCTTC	CASSLDRVGEQFF
TRBV27	TRBJ2-2	.	.	TGTGCCAGCAGTTTCCGGGTATCCACCGGGGAGCTGTTTTTT	CASSFRVSTGELFF
TRBV7-3	TRBJ2-3	.	TRBD2	TGTGCCAGCAGCTTAGGGACTACTCAGGCGCAGTATTTT	CASSLGTTQAQYF
TRBV18	TRBJ2-7	.	.	TGTGCCAGCTCACCCCAGCCGGAGGAGCAGTACTTC	CASSPQPEEQYF
TRBV19	TRBJ2-3	.	.	TGTGCCAGTAGTATGCGGGATGGGAGCTTAGGAACAGATACGCAGTATTTT	CASSMRDGSLGTDTQYF